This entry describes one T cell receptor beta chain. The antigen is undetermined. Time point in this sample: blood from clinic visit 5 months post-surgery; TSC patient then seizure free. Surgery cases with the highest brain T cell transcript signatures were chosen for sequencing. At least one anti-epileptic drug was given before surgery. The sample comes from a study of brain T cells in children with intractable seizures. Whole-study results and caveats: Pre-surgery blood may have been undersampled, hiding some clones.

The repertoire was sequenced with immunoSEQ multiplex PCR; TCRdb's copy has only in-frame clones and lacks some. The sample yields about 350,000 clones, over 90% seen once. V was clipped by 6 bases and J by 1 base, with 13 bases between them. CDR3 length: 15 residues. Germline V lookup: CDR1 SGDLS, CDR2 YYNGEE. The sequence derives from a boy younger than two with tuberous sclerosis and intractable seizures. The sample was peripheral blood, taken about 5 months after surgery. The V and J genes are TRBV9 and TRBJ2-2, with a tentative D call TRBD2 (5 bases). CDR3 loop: CASTPGRGNTGELFF. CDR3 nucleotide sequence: TGTGCCAGCACCCCGGGAAGAGGGAACACCGGGGAGCTGTTTTTT.